These T cell receptor beta chains were read from a single sample in a study of T cell repertoires in ileal Crohn's disease. Sequenced by immunoSEQ multiplex PCR; TCRdb stores in-frame clones only, minus some. Of roughly 7,200 clones in the sample, just under 80% are singletons; the top ten hold about 29%. The sequenced sample was ileal tissue. These receptors all come from an adult with Crohn's disease. The CDR3 runs from the conserved cysteine through the conserved F or W. Each record gives: J gene, D gene, clone size, V gene, CDR3 DNA, CDR3 protein. D genes are given only for firm matches. Size values are once, few and many counts, or a class for expanded clones, and some rows have none.

J gene: TRBJ2-3
D gene: .
clone size: .
V gene: TRBV5-6
CDR3 DNA: TGTGCCAGCAGCTCCTATTGGGATACGCAGTATTTT
CDR3 protein: CASSSYWDTQYF

J gene: TRBJ1-1
D gene: TRBD1
clone size: .
V gene: TRBV6-1
CDR3 DNA: TGTGCCAGCAGGAACACAGGGGACACTGAAGCTTTCTTT
CDR3 protein: CASRNTGDTEAFF

J gene: TRBJ1-4
D gene: TRBD1
clone size: few
V gene: TRBV19
CDR3 DNA: TGTGCCACACGGGGACAGATCCTAGGGAGCAATGAAAAACTGTTTTTT
CDR3 protein: CATRGQILGSNEKLFF

J gene: TRBJ2-3
D gene: .
clone size: .
V gene: TRBV4-2
CDR3 DNA: TGTGCCAGCAGCCAACAAGACTCGGCCACAGATACGCAGTATTTT
CDR3 protein: CASSQQDSATDTQYF

J gene: TRBJ2-1
D gene: TRBD2
clone size: .
V gene: TRBV10-3
CDR3 DNA: TGTGCCACCGCCAGGCAACTAGCGGGGGGGGATGAGCAGTTCTTC
CDR3 protein: CATARQLAGGDEQFF

J gene: TRBJ1-5
D gene: TRBD1
clone size: .
V gene: TRBV7-3
CDR3 DNA: TGTGCCAGCAGCTTAGGCTTGGGACAGGGAGGTCAGCCCCAGCATTTT
CDR3 protein: CASSLGLGQGGQPQHF

J gene: TRBJ2-2
D gene: .
clone size: .
V gene: TRBV18
CDR3 DNA: TGTGCCAGCTCATTGCTGGGGCAGAACACCGGGGAGCTGTTTTTT
CDR3 protein: CASSLLGQNTGELFF

J gene: TRBJ1-3
D gene: TRBD1
clone size: .
V gene: TRBV2
CDR3 DNA: TGTGCCAGAAGTTTACAGGGGGCAGGAAACACCATATATTTT
CDR3 protein: CARSLQGAGNTIYF

J gene: TRBJ2-1
D gene: .
clone size: .
V gene: TRBV11-3
CDR3 DNA: TGTGCCAGCAGCTTAGGGGGCCAGTACAATGAGCAGTTCTTC
CDR3 protein: CASSLGGQYNEQFF

J gene: TRBJ1-1
D gene: TRBD1
clone size: once
V gene: TRBV9
CDR3 DNA: TGTGCCAGCAGCCCGAGACAGGGGAGGGACACTGAAGCTTTCTTT
CDR3 protein: CASSPRQGRDTEAFF

J gene: TRBJ1-5
D gene: .
clone size: .
V gene: TRBV18
CDR3 DNA: TGTGCCAGCTCACCGCCCGGGGACTATCAGCCCCAGCATTTT
CDR3 protein: CASSPPGDYQPQHF

J gene: TRBJ2-3
D gene: TRBD2
clone size: .
V gene: TRBV2
CDR3 DNA: TGTGCCAGCAATTGGCTAGCGGGAGCCAGCACAGATACGCAGTATTTT
CDR3 protein: CASNWLAGASTDTQYF

J gene: TRBJ2-7
D gene: TRBD2
clone size: .
V gene: TRBV5-6
CDR3 DNA: TGTGCCAGCAGCTTGGAACGGGAGGTCTACGAGCAGTACTTC
CDR3 protein: CASSLEREVYEQYF

J gene: TRBJ1-2
D gene: .
clone size: .
V gene: TRBV30
CDR3 DNA: TGTGCCTGGAGGGCTGCTAACTATGGCTACACCTTC
CDR3 protein: CAWRAANYGYTF

J gene: TRBJ2-3
D gene: .
clone size: .
V gene: TRBV20-1
CDR3 DNA: TGCAGTGCTATGCTGTCGGATACGCAGTATTTT
CDR3 protein: CSAMLSDTQYF

J gene: TRBJ2-7
D gene: TRBD1
clone size: once
V gene: TRBV6-1
CDR3 DNA: TGTGCCAGCAGTGAAGGGGACAGCTCCTACGAGCAGTACTTC
CDR3 protein: CASSEGDSSYEQYF

J gene: TRBJ2-3
D gene: .
clone size: .
V gene: TRBV5-1
CDR3 DNA: TGCGCCAGCAGCTTGGCAGGATACACAGATACGCAGTATTTT
CDR3 protein: CASSLAGYTDTQYF

J gene: TRBJ2-7
D gene: .
clone size: .
V gene: TRBV7-3
CDR3 DNA: TGTGCCAGCAGCTTCGGGACGGCCAACGACGAGCAGTACTTC
CDR3 protein: CASSFGTANDEQYF

J gene: TRBJ2-5
D gene: .
clone size: .
V gene: TRBV28
CDR3 DNA: TGTGCCAGCAGCAGAGAGAAGACCCAGTACTTC
CDR3 protein: CASSREKTQYF

J gene: TRBJ1-3
D gene: TRBD1
clone size: .
V gene: TRBV19
CDR3 DNA: TGTGCCAGTAGTACTCTAGAAGGGGGCCGGGAAAACACCATATATTTT
CDR3 protein: CASSTLEGGRENTIYF

J gene: TRBJ2-7
D gene: .
clone size: .
V gene: TRBV30
CDR3 DNA: TGTGCCTGGAATTTGGGGGGAGGGGGCGTCTACGAGCAGTACTTC
CDR3 protein: CAWNLGGGGVYEQYF

J gene: TRBJ1-2
D gene: .
clone size: .
V gene: TRBV4-1
CDR3 DNA: TGCGCCAGCAGCCAAGGAACGGACTATTATGGCTACACCTTC
CDR3 protein: CASSQGTDYYGYTF

J gene: TRBJ1-4
D gene: TRBD1
clone size: .
V gene: TRBV6-5
CDR3 DNA: TGTGCCAGCAGTTACCGGACAGGGCGCGAAAAACTGTTTTTT
CDR3 protein: CASSYRTGREKLFF

J gene: TRBJ2-1
D gene: TRBD1
clone size: medium-sized
V gene: TRBV27
CDR3 DNA: TGTGCCAGCAGTACTAACCGGGACAGGTCCAATGAGCAGTTCTTC
CDR3 protein: CASSTNRDRSNEQFF

J gene: TRBJ1-1
D gene: .
clone size: .
V gene: TRBV28
CDR3 DNA: TGTGCCAGCAGTTGGGGTCCGAACACTGAAGCTTTCTTT
CDR3 protein: CASSWGPNTEAFF

J gene: TRBJ1-2
D gene: .
clone size: few
V gene: TRBV7-2
CDR3 DNA: TGTGCCAGCAGCTTAGTCGGCACACCAAACGCTAACTATGGCTACACCTTC
CDR3 protein: CASSLVGTPNANYGYTF

J gene: TRBJ2-7
D gene: .
clone size: .
V gene: TRBV28
CDR3 DNA: TGTGCCAGCATACGGGAGAAAATGGCACCCCACGAGCAGTACTTC
CDR3 protein: CASIREKMAPHEQYF

J gene: TRBJ1-6
D gene: .
clone size: .
V gene: TRBV12-2
CDR3 DNA: TGTGCAAGTCGCTCCGATGACGGAACACCCCTCCACTTT
CDR3 protein: CASRSDDGTPLHF

J gene: TRBJ2-3
D gene: .
clone size: .
V gene: TRBV7-7
CDR3 DNA: TGTGCTAGCAGCTCCTTAGCGAGCCGCACAGATACGCAGTATTTT
CDR3 protein: CASSSLASRTDTQYF

J gene: TRBJ2-7
D gene: .
clone size: few
V gene: TRBV14
CDR3 DNA: TGTGCCAGCAGGGGCAGGGGCCACGAGCAGTACTTC
CDR3 protein: CASRGRGHEQYF

J gene: TRBJ2-5
D gene: TRBD2
clone size: .
V gene: TRBV7-9
CDR3 DNA: TGTGCCAGCAGCTTAGGGGCGGGAGAGATTCGGGAGACCCAGTACTTC
CDR3 protein: CASSLGAGEIRETQYF

J gene: TRBJ2-1
D gene: .
clone size: .
V gene: TRBV30
CDR3 DNA: TGTGCCTTAGCTCGGGGGTTAGTCAATGAGCAGTTCTTC
CDR3 protein: CALARGLVNEQFF

J gene: TRBJ2-7
D gene: TRBD1
clone size: few
V gene: TRBV5-6
CDR3 DNA: TGTGCCAGCAGCTTGGGGACAGGCACCTACGAGCAGTACTTC
CDR3 protein: CASSLGTGTYEQYF

J gene: TRBJ2-7
D gene: .
clone size: .
V gene: TRBV6-5
CDR3 DNA: TGTGCCAGCAGCGTCGCGGGACCCAAATACGAGCAGTACTTC
CDR3 protein: CASSVAGPKYEQYF

J gene: TRBJ1-1
D gene: TRBD1
clone size: .
V gene: TRBV9
CDR3 DNA: TGTGCCAGCAGCGTGGGGGACAGTGAAGCTTTCTTT
CDR3 protein: CASSVGDSEAFF

J gene: TRBJ2-1
D gene: TRBD2
clone size: .
V gene: TRBV27
CDR3 DNA: TGTGCCAGCAGTTCGCTACTAGCGGGACGCTACAATGAGCAGTTCTTC
CDR3 protein: CASSSLLAGRYNEQFF

J gene: TRBJ2-5
D gene: TRBD2
clone size: .
V gene: TRBV7-3
CDR3 DNA: TGTGCCAGCAGCTCAGCGGGGGCCGACCAAGAGACCCAGTACTTC
CDR3 protein: CASSSAGADQETQYF

J gene: TRBJ2-3
D gene: .
clone size: .
V gene: TRBV14
CDR3 DNA: TGTGCCAGCAGCCGGGGGGCGACCACAGATACGCAGTATTTT
CDR3 protein: CASSRGATTDTQYF

J gene: TRBJ2-2
D gene: TRBD1
clone size: .
V gene: TRBV5-6
CDR3 DNA: TGTGCCAGCAGCTTGCCCGGACAGGGGTTGACCGGGGAGCTGTTTTTT
CDR3 protein: CASSLPGQGLTGELFF

J gene: TRBJ2-5
D gene: .
clone size: .
V gene: TRBV6-6
CDR3 DNA: TGTGCCAGCAGCCACACCCAGGAGACCCAGTACTTC
CDR3 protein: CASSHTQETQYF

J gene: TRBJ2-6
D gene: TRBD1
clone size: .
V gene: TRBV29-1
CDR3 DNA: TGCAGCGTTGGAGATACAGGGGGCACTGGGGCCAACGTCCTGACTTTC
CDR3 protein: CSVGDTGGTGANVLTF

J gene: TRBJ2-7
D gene: .
clone size: .
V gene: TRBV7-9
CDR3 DNA: TGTGCCAGCAGCTTAGTGTCGCACCTAACCTACGAGCAGTACTTC
CDR3 protein: CASSLVSHLTYEQYF

J gene: TRBJ1-5
D gene: TRBD1
clone size: .
V gene: TRBV27
CDR3 DNA: TGTGCCAGCAGACCTACAGGGGGCCGCAATCAGCCCCAGCATTTT
CDR3 protein: CASRPTGGRNQPQHF

J gene: TRBJ2-7
D gene: .
clone size: .
V gene: TRBV7-9
CDR3 DNA: TGTGCCAGCAGCTTAGGGGTAGAGGACGAGCAGTACTTC
CDR3 protein: CASSLGVEDEQYF

J gene: TRBJ1-3
D gene: .
clone size: .
V gene: TRBV21-1
CDR3 DNA: TGTGCCAGCAGCAAAGGGGGACAAGCTTTTCCTGACAGCTCTGGAAACACCATATATTTT
CDR3 protein: CASSKGGQAFPDSSGNTIYF

J gene: TRBJ2-3
D gene: .
clone size: .
V gene: TRBV28
CDR3 DNA: TGTGCCAGCAGGAGAGAAGATACGCAGTATTTT
CDR3 protein: CASRREDTQYF

J gene: TRBJ2-7
D gene: .
clone size: .
V gene: TRBV6-5
CDR3 DNA: TGTGCCAGCACTCGGGGTAGCGGATACGAGCAGTACTTC
CDR3 protein: CASTRGSGYEQYF

J gene: TRBJ1-4
D gene: .
clone size: .
V gene: TRBV9
CDR3 DNA: TGTGCCAGCAGGTCTAATGAAAAACTGTTTTTT
CDR3 protein: CASRSNEKLFF

J gene: TRBJ1-3
D gene: TRBD1
clone size: few
V gene: TRBV7-9
CDR3 DNA: TGTGCCAGCAGACCACCCGGCGACAGGGAGGTCTACATATATTTT
CDR3 protein: CASRPPGDREVYIYF

J gene: TRBJ2-7
D gene: TRBD2
clone size: .
V gene: TRBV6-7
CDR3 DNA: TGTGCCAGCAGCGTGACTAGCCGCTACGAGCAGTACTTC
CDR3 protein: CASSVTSRYEQYF

J gene: TRBJ2-7
D gene: .
clone size: .
V gene: TRBV7-8
CDR3 DNA: TGTGCCAGCAGCTTGGGAGCGGACGAGCAGTACTTC
CDR3 protein: CASSLGADEQYF

J gene: TRBJ2-5
D gene: .
clone size: .
V gene: TRBV5-5
CDR3 DNA: TGTGCCAGCAGCTTGGGTGATGGTGAGACCCAGTACTTC
CDR3 protein: CASSLGDGETQYF